This TCR beta chain derives from a study of shared clonotypes between healthy human individuals. Study-level findings and limits: What naive subsets generally showed was a larger estimated richness than memory subsets showed.

Assay: immunoSEQ multiplex PCR; the TCRdb copy retains only in-frame clones and omits some. The table lists some 2,000,000 clones, almost 96% of them singletons. This CDR3 has 12 residues. Per the germline V gene, CDR1 is KGHSH and CDR2 is LQKENI. V was shortened by 0 bases and J by 4 bases, with 2 bases between the two germline ends. This clone turned up a few times. What it binds is unknown. The identical CDR3 is also encoded by other nucleotide sequences in the sample. The origin of this receptor is a man younger than 35 in good health. Sequencing was performed on naive CD4+ T cells sorted from blood. The subset denotes: CD45RA+ positively selected. The chain carries TRBV18 and TRBJ2-3; D not resolved. The CDR3 region is CASSPPADTQYF. The DNA for the CDR3 is TGTGCCAGCTCACCACCGGCAGATACGCAGTATTTT.